This T cell receptor beta chain emerged from a study of beta chain features in type 1 diabetes. Germline V lookup: CDR1 SGHTA, CDR2 FQGNSA. Unmatched junction bases numbered 14, after V lost 5 bases and J lost 7 bases. This CDR3 spans 18 amino acids. Findings of the study overall: Naive, central memory and Treg TCRB repertoires seemed to resemble each other more closely in patients than they did in healthy donors.

Every bit of the isolated RNA underwent reverse transcription, so sequencing read expressed TCRB transcripts. Some clones are missing from TCRdb's copy, which holds only in-frame ones; the method was immunoSEQ multiplex PCR. The sample includes some 410,000 clones, approximately 15% of them seen just once. As to this clone: What it binds is unknown.

CD45RO/CCR7/CD25/CD127/CD95/CD27 separated CD4+ naive, central memory, regulatory and stem cell-like memory cells by sorting. The rearrangement uses TRBV7-2 and TRBJ2-2; 12 bases agree with TRBD2. The specimen was naive CD4+ T cells from blood. This sequence was found in a young man in good health. CDR3 sequence: CASSPLNPGLAGIGELFF. The CDR3 DNA reads as TGTGCCAGCAGCCCCTTAAATCCGGGACTAGCGGGTATCGGGGAGCTGTTTTTT.